These T cell receptor beta chains were read from a single sample in a study of graft-versus-host responses after intestinal transplantation. TCRdb's table, derived via immunoSEQ multiplex PCR, lists solely in-frame clones and lacks some. The sample lists about 130,000 clones, 85% to 95% seen once, with about 0.18% in the top ten. Antigen specificity for these receptors is unknown. The sequencing used unstimulated CD4+ T cells sorted from spleen or lymph node cells, collected before intestinal transplant. The receptors stem from a human donor who received an intestinal transplant. Both conserved end residues are part of each CDR3. The D gene is left open where the match is weak. For some rows the clone size is stated as once, few or many, or as a class when expanded; others skip it.

V gene	D gene	J gene	clone size	CDR3 DNA	CDR3 protein
TRBV5-6	TRBD2	TRBJ2-7	-	TGTGCCAGCAGCTTGTGGACTAGCGGGAGCTCCTACGAGCAGTACTTC	CASSLWTSGSSYEQYF
TRBV27	-	TRBJ2-4	-	TGTGCCAGCAGTTTCGGAGGAGCAGCAAACATTCAGTACTTC	CASSFGGAANIQYF
TRBV18	TRBD2	TRBJ2-3	-	TGTGCCAGCTCACCATACCGCGGGAGGGCCAAAGATACGCAGTATTTT	CASSPYRGRAKDTQYF
TRBV9	-	TRBJ1-1	-	TGTGCCAGCAGCGTCCGGGACAACACTGAAGCTTTCTTT	CASSVRDNTEAFF
TRBV7-3	-	TRBJ2-7	-	TGTGCCAGCAGCCGAGCAGGGAATGGCGAGCAGTACTTC	CASSRAGNGEQYF
TRBV28	TRBD2	TRBJ2-5	-	TGTGCCAGCAGTTTAGGGGGACTAGCGGGAGGGGGGCTCCAAGAGACCCAGTACTTC	CASSLGGLAGGGLQETQYF
TRBV6-1	-	TRBJ1-1	once	TGTGCCAGCAGTAAGCTTGACACTGAAGCTTTCTTT	CASSKLDTEAFF
TRBV7-3	TRBD2	TRBJ2-3	-	TGTGCCAGCAGCTTTGGACTAGTCGGCACAGGTACGCAGTATTTT	CASSFGLVGTGTQYF
TRBV30	TRBD1	TRBJ2-1	once	TGTGCCTGGAGTCACCTCGGACAGGGGCCCAATGAGCAGTTCTTC	CAWSHLGQGPNEQFF
TRBV5-1	-	TRBJ2-1	-	TGCGCCAGCAGCCCTCTAACCAGGGAGGGGGGCTCCTACAATGAGCAGTTCTTC	CASSPLTREGGSYNEQFF
TRBV9	-	TRBJ2-2	few	TGTGCCAGCAGCGTAGCTACAGGGCGGGCGAACACCGGGGAGCTGTTTTTT	CASSVATGRANTGELFF
TRBV7-2	-	TRBJ2-3	-	TGTGCCAGCAGCGCCATGCCGGAGGGCCCGAATACGCAGTATTTT	CASSAMPEGPNTQYF